The 15 T cell receptor beta chains below come from one sample, sequenced in a study of cytomegalovirus exposure and HLA in healthy donors. The PCR used 60 Vbeta and 13 Jbeta primers. Generated by immunoSEQ multiplex PCR, the TCRdb table keeps only in-frame clones and is missing some. The sample yields about 160,000 clones, approximately 80% seen once. Sample: PBMCs. The receptors shown here come from a male donor in good health and CMV-seropositive.

The CDR3 coding sequence is TGTGCCAGTACCAACGACAGGGAGTTCTCGGGCTACACCTTC. This codes for CASTNDREFSGYTF. The rearrangement joins TRBV19 to TRBJ1-2; 7 bases line up with TRBD1. Germline V gives CDR1 LNHDA, CDR2 SQIVND (reference sequence). The CDR3 has 14 amino acids. Unmatched junction bases numbered 13, after V lost 7 bases and J lost 8 bases.

This clone appeared a few times. The chain recombines TRBV29-1 with TRBJ2-2; D is undetermined. Germline V gene data show CDR1 as SQVTM and CDR2 as ANQGSEA. CDR3 length: 14 amino acids. Trimming cost V 7 bases and J 2 bases, with 14 bases left between them. In DNA form, the CDR3 reads TGCAGCGCCTCTGAGGCTCTTAACACCGGGGAGCTGTTTTTT. Its protein product is CSASEALNTGELFF.

V is TRBV5-4 and J is TRBJ2-2, with 10 bases identical to TRBD1. The CDR3 covers 16 residues. The germline V gene encodes CDR1 SGHNT and CDR2 YYREEE (reference sequence). The V and J ends lost 4 bases and 4 bases, in that order; junction bases with no gene match: 7. The CDR3 nucleotides read TGTGCCAGCAGCCAAGACAGGGACAGGGGCACCGGGGAGCTGTTTTTT. This sequence encodes CASSQDRDRGTGELFF. The variable domain in full, with the rest retrieved from reference TRBV5-4 and TRBJ2-2, is ETGVTQSPTHLIKTRGQQVTLRCSSQSGHNTVSWYQQALGQGPQFIFQYYREEENGRGNFPPRFSGLQFPNYSSELNVNALELDDSALYLCASSQDRDRGTGELFFGEGSRLTVL.

This clone was detected only a few times. The chain links TRBV10-3 to TRBJ1-5; 7 positions match TRBD1. This CDR3 comprises 14 residues. Germline lookup yields CDR1 ENHRY and CDR2 SYGVKD. With 5 bases clipped from V and 5 bases from J, the junction kept 6 bases outside the gene matches. The CDR3 spells CAISTTGDDQPQHF. CDR3 nucleotides: TGTGCCATCAGTACTACAGGGGATGATCAGCCCCAGCATTTT.

This chain links TRBV9 with TRBJ1-2; D is unresolved. Germline V gene sequence: CDR1 SGDLS, CDR2 YYNGEE. CDR3 length: 12 residues. V lost 2 bases to trimming and J lost 3 bases, with 5 bases between them. The CDR3 bases are TGTGCCAGCAGCGTGGGAGACTATGGCTACACCTTC. Residues: CASSVGDYGYTF.

Only one count was recorded for this clone. The chain uses TRBV2 and TRBJ1-1, with 10 bases aligning to TRBD1. Germline trimming cut 5 bases from V and 0 bases from J; bases unmatched to any gene: 9. CDR1 and CDR2 (germline): SNHLY, FYNNEI. There are 17 residues in the CDR3. CDR3 DNA: TGTGCCAGCAGTAAAACTAGACAGGGGGCTCTGAACACTGAAGCTTTCTTT. It encodes CASSKTRQGALNTEAFF.

The chain joins TRBV27 to TRBJ2-6; maybe TRBD2 (6 bases). The CDR3 runs 15 residues. Trimming pared 3 bases from V and 4 bases from J, leaving 10 bases between. CDR1 MNHEY and CDR2 SMNVEV come from the germline V gene (reference sequence). This CDR3 is CASSFTRGGANVLTF. Written as DNA, the CDR3 is TGTGCCAGCAGTTTTACGCGGGGAGGGGCCAACGTCCTGACTTTC.

This rearrangement joins TRBV10-2 to TRBJ2-2; possibly TRBD1 for D (5 bases). V was shortened by 3 bases and J by 1 base, with 12 bases between the two germline ends. The CDR3 has 16 amino acids. Germline V gives CDR1 WSHSY, CDR2 SAAADI. DNA for the CDR3: TGCGCCAGCAGTGACGTCGACAGCCGGAACACCGGGGAGCTGTTTTTT. It is translated as CASSDVDSRNTGELFF.

The V and J genes are TRBV30 and TRBJ1-2; D gene unclear. CDR1 is GTSNPN and CDR2 is SVGIG in the germline V gene (reference sequence). This CDR3 has 12 residues. The ends were cut back, 7 bases at V and 3 bases at J, with 12 bases in the middle. The CDR3 is CALSTEYYGYTF. CDR3 in DNA: TGTGCCTTGTCGACGGAGTACTATGGCTACACCTTC.

This clone was detected only a few times. J is TRBJ2-7 and V is TRBV29-1, with 9 bases fitting TRBD2. CDR3 size: 13 residues. Germline trimming cut 8 bases from V and 2 bases from J; bases unmatched to any gene: 7. Germline values: CDR1 SQVTM, CDR2 ANQGSEA. The chain's CDR3 is CSCRGRAAYEQYF. The CDR3 coding sequence is TGCAGCTGCCGCGGGAGGGCCGCCTACGAGCAGTACTTC.

The rearrangement joins TRBV5-4 to TRBJ1-2; D ambiguous. Germline CDR1 SGHNT, CDR2 YYREEE (reference sequence). V shed 5 bases and J shed 2 bases, with 10 bases lying between them. The CDR3 loop spans 13 amino acids. In DNA form, the CDR3 reads TGTGCCAGCAGGGGAGGGAGAAACTATGGCTACACCTTC. As protein: CASRGGRNYGYTF.

This chain links TRBV29-1 with TRBJ2-7, with D possibly TRBD1 on 5 matching bases. Trimming stripped 3 bases from V and 2 bases from J, with 5 bases between. Looked up from germline, CDR1 is SQVTM and CDR2 is ANQGSEA. This CDR3 is 11 amino acids long. The CDR3 region has the DNA TGCAGCGTTGAGGACACCTACGAGCAGTACTTC. Translated, it gives CSVEDTYEQYF.

The V gene is TRBV18, the J gene TRBJ1-2, with 8 bases aligning to TRBD1. The germline V gene has CDR1 KGHSH and CDR2 LQKENI. The CDR3 runs 13 residues. V trimming: 5 bases; J trimming: 3 bases; junction bases outside the gene matches: 2. The CDR3 sequence: CASSSDRDYGYTF. In DNA, the CDR3 is TGTGCCAGCTCATCGGACAGGGACTATGGCTACACCTTC.

The chain couples TRBV29-1 to TRBJ2-1, with 8 bases that match TRBD2. The V segment lost 5 bases and the J segment 0 bases; nucleotides outside the gene matches: 3. Germline values: CDR1 SQVTM, CDR2 ANQGSEA. The CDR3 totals 14 residues. CDR3 amino acids: CSVRAGDSYNEQFF. The CDR3 nucleotides read TGCAGCGTTAGAGCGGGAGACTCCTACAATGAGCAGTTCTTC.

In this sample, this clone turned up a few times. One end of the junction varies from germline; a read error may be responsible. The chain couples TRBV10-3 to TRBJ1-2, with 8 bases fitting TRBD1. Looked up from germline, CDR1 is ENHRY and CDR2 is SYGVKD. CDR3 length: 14 amino acids. The CDR3 bases are TGTGCCAGCAGTCCTTACAGGGGGGCATATGGCTACACCTTC. It encodes CASSPYRGAYGYTF.